These 9 T cell receptor beta chains originate from one sample sequenced in a study of CD8 T cells in Susac syndrome. cDNA came from about 0.5 to 1 ug RNA primed by random hexamers. TCRdb called the immunoSEQ multiplex PCR reads again in MiXCR, with one record for every CDR3 protein. The sample holds 300,000 to 350,000 distinct CDR3 sequences, about 91% seen once. The sample comprised CD4+ T cells from PBMCs. These TCRs come from a human donor with multiple sclerosis.

The chain joins TRBV6-5 to TRBJ2-7, with 13 bases fitting TRBD2. V dropped 0 bases and J dropped 2; count of bases not matched to a gene: 1. Germline V lookup: CDR1 MNHEY, CDR2 SVGAGI. The CDR3 spans 16 residues. This CDR3 reads CASSYSGTSGTYEQYF. CDR3 sequence (DNA): TGTGCCAGCAGTTACTCCGGGACTAGCGGGACCTACGAGCAGTACTTC.

The chain is built from TRBV9 and TRBJ1-6; the D is unclear. The CDR3 is 17 residues long. CDR1 is SGDLS and CDR2 is YYNGEE in the germline V gene. Trimming removed 3 bases at V and 0 bases at J, with 13 bases between. The CDR3 spells CASSGAGASSYNSPLHF. The CDR3 DNA reads TGTGCCAGCAGCGGGGCGGGCGCGAGCTCCTATAATTCACCCCTCCACTTT.

This clonotype has just one count. This chain connects TRBV25-1 to TRBJ1-2, with D possibly TRBD1 on 5 matching bases. V lost 3 bases, J lost 3 bases, and 17 bases lay in between. This CDR3 region has 16 residues. CDR1 is MGHDK, CDR2 SYGVNS, per germline. The DNA for the CDR3 is TGTGCCAGCAGTGATGTCACTCGGAGGGGCTACTATGGCTACACCTTC. It codes for CASSDVTRRGYYGYTF.

This chain joins TRBV5-4 and TRBJ1-2; D not resolved. The CDR3 has 14 residues. CDR1 and CDR2 (germline): SGHNT, YYREEE (reference sequence). The V and J ends lost 0 bases and 2 bases respectively, with 8 bases between them. The CDR3 loop is CASSLAGRNYGYTF. The CDR3 coding sequence is TGTGCCAGCAGCTTGGCCGGCAGGAACTATGGCTACACCTTC.

The chain links TRBV5-1 to TRBJ1-2, with TRBD1 matching 9 bases. CDR1 is SGHRS and CDR2 is YFSETQ in the germline V gene. Unmatched junction bases numbered 10, after V lost 4 bases and J lost 6 bases. This CDR3 is 15 amino acids long. The CDR3 here is CASSPRTGDVDGYTF. For the CDR3, the DNA is TGCGCCAGCAGCCCGAGGACAGGGGACGTGGATGGCTACACCTTC. Drawing the rest from reference TRBV5-1 and TRBJ1-2, the complete variable domain is KAGVTQTPRYLIKTRGQQVTLSCSPISGHRSVSWYQQTPGQGLQFLFEYFSETQRNKGNFPGRFSGRQFSNSRSEMNVSTLELGDSALYLCASSPRTGDVDGYTFGSGTRLTVV.

This clonotype was seen a single time. V usage is TRBV29-1 and J usage is TRBJ2-1; D unclear. This CDR3 spans 14 amino acids. Trimming shortened V by 7 bases and J by 3 bases, and 16 bases separated the two germline ends. Germline CDR1 and CDR2: SQVTM and ANQGSEA. Written as DNA, the CDR3 is TGCAGCGCGCAATCGGACGGGCGCTACAATGAGCAGTTCTTC. The encoded protein is CSAQSDGRYNEQFF.

The rearrangement uses TRBV5-5 and TRBJ2-7; perhaps TRBD1 as D (6 bases). CDR1 SGHKS and CDR2 YYEKEE come from the germline V gene (reference sequence). CDR3 size: 15 residues. V was clipped by 0 bases and J by 0 bases, with 10 bases between them. The chain's CDR3 is CASSLDTGFSYEQYF. In nucleotides, the CDR3 is TGTGCCAGCAGCTTGGATACAGGGTTCTCCTACGAGCAGTACTTC.

The V and J genes are TRBV25-1 and TRBJ2-1; tentatively, D is TRBD2 (6 bases). The CDR3 has 16 amino acids. V shed 10 bases and J shed 0 bases, with 19 bases lying between them. Germline values: CDR1 MGHDK, CDR2 SYGVNS. This chain's CDR3 is CANPGRAGTSYNEQFF. CDR3 in DNA: TGTGCCAATCCGGGAAGAGCGGGCACCTCCTACAATGAGCAGTTCTTC.

This clonotype was observed once. The chain recombines TRBV5-6 with TRBJ2-1; either TRBD1 or TRBD2 may fit D (5 bases each). Trimming cost V 0 bases and J 4 bases, with 17 bases left between them. This CDR3 has 17 amino acids. The germline gives CDR1 SGHDT, CDR2 YYEEEE. The CDR3 DNA reads TGTGCCAGCAGCTTGGAGTGGGGCCGGAGGTCATACAATGAGCAGTTCTTC. Its translation: CASSLEWGRRSYNEQFF.